One TCR beta chain is described in this entry. Its antigen is currently unknown. CDR3 length equals 15 residues. CDR1 is ENHRY, CDR2 SYGVKD, per germline. V lost 2 bases, J lost 2 bases, and 7 bases lay in between. RNA transcripts were the template for amplifying TCR beta CDR3 regions. RT-PCR in the first round (using the HTBI primer set) targeted the TCR CDR3. TCRdb passed the multiplex PCR reads through MiXCR, listing each CDR3 protein once. The sample carries roughly 500,000 distinct CDR3 sequences, 35% to 50% recorded once. The data are from a study of T cells in Graves' hyperthyroidism and ophthalmopathy. Whole-study findings and limits: The model foresaw ophthalmopathy a median around 6 months prior to onset.

Criteria for exclusion of patients were uncontrolled infection, other autoimmune disease, pregnancy or lactation. Sequences were obtained from peripheral blood or thyroid tissue (not recorded which). This sequence was found in an adult woman with Graves' disease, either hyperthyroidism or ophthalmopathy (not recorded which). The rearrangement joins TRBV10-3 to TRBJ1-6, with TRBD1 as a possible D gene (6 bases). The DNA for the CDR3 is TGTGCCATCAGTGAGAGGGGGGCCTATAATTCACCCCTCCACTTT. Its translation is CAISERGAYNSPLHF.